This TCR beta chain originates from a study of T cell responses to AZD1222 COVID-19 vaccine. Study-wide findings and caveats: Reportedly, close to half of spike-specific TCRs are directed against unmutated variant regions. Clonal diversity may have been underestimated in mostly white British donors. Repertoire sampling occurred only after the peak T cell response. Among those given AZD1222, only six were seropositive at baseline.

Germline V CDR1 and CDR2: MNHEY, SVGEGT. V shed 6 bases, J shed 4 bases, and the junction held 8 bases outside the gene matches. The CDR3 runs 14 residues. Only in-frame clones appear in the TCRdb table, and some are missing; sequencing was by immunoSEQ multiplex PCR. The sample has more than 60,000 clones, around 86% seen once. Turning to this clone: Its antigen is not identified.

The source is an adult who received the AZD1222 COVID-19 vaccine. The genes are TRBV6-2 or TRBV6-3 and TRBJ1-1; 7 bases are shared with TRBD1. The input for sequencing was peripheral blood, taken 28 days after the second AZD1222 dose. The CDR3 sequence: CASSPTGKGTEAFF. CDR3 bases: TGTGCCAGCAGCCCGACAGGGAAGGGCACTGAAGCTTTCTTT.